This T cell receptor beta chain is from a study of MAIT cells during Salmonella Paratyphi A infection (dated by TCRdb to 2015 to 2018). A note on the overall study: Adult volunteers aged 18 to 60 ingested a single dose of 1-5x10^3 CFU of S. Paratyphi A strain NVGH308. Starting at diagnosis, the diagnosed volunteers took ciprofloxacin 500 mg twice daily for 14 days.

Results the study describes overall, beyond this receptor: MAIT cell TRBV usage was oligoclonal with a preference for TRBV20 and TRBV6, and infection did not appear to change this usage. More expansion or contraction among the top five MAIT clonotypes was shown in diagnosed volunteers than in healthy controls (about 0.5 versus 0.13), suggesting infection-driven repertoire reshaping. Space occupied by over-represented MAIT clonotypes fell significantly from baseline to mid-infection (around 0.15 to 0.10), with no significant post-infection difference. Although the availability of volunteer samples limited sample sizes, the sizes were judged adequate for detecting differences between groups.

This specimen's time point label, interpreted: mid-infection, around enteric fever diagnosis. MAIT cells, defined as Valpha7.2+ CD161+ T cells, were identified and sorted by flow cytometry. Circulating MAIT cell TCRbeta repertoires were profiled longitudinally in five or six volunteers in whom enteric fever developed after controlled oral challenge with live Salmonella Paratyphi A. Every diagnosed volunteer provided MAIT cell samples at pre-infection, mid-infection and post-infection timepoints. Enteric fever was diagnosed as Paratyphi A bacteremia and/or persistent fever above 38 °C lasting more than 12 hours. Challenged volunteers were diagnosed with infection between day 4 and day 7 after challenge. Between roughly 4,500 and 11,000 MAIT cells per sample were sorted directly into RNAqueous-Micro lysis buffer for RNA extraction. Lymphoprep gradient centrifugation was used to isolate peripheral blood mononuclear cells from both the blood samples and the leukocyte cones. Cells were sorted on either a BD FACSAria Fusion or a BD FACSAria III sorter.

The junction carries 12 bases between V and J, which are trimmed by 2 bases and 4 bases respectively. Based on the germline V gene, the CDR1 and CDR2 sequences are MNHEY and SVGEGT. Its CDR3 holds 15 amino acids, cysteine through phenylalanine. Here the CDR3 DNA is all that survives: 45 bases in frame from base 1. Library preparation employed 5' RACE. TCRbeta was amplified by two rounds of PCR with Phusion High-Fidelity polymerase, and sample-specific barcodes were added in the primers. TCRbeta libraries were made through template-switch cDNA synthesis using SMARTScribe reverse transcriptase and a TRBC-specific primer. After barcoding, samples were pooled and then prepared using the NEBNext Ultra DNA Library Prep Kit for Illumina. Sequencing of the libraries took place on an Illumina MiSeq using the MiSeq reagent kit v2, 300 cycles. The authors processed their data as follows. Jemultiplexer was used to demultiplex reads by barcode, and MiTCR with default parameters handled the alignment. Non-functional sequences were removed with VDJtools, and each clonotype was defined by its amino acid sequence, with frequencies calculated from the assigned sequence reads. The clonal space homeostasis analysis grouped clonotypes by frequency into over-represented (0.05-1), large, medium and small bins. TCRdb cleaned the public reads at Q25 with fastp, built clones with MiXCR and kept in-frame beta chains. Entries are consolidated by CDR3 protein sequence, retaining the most common genes and DNA. These V and J calls derive from TCRdb rather than the authors' analysis. The sample table records about a thousand distinct CDR3 sequences; more than 20% of these occur just once. The biggest ten clones account for 45% of the sample.

By its share of the sample, this clonotype is medium-sized (0.01 to 0.1%). Its antigen remains unidentified. No clone much larger than this one lies a single base away; base qualities are absent. This sequence uses TRBV6-2 or TRBV6-3 and TRBJ2-1; TRBD2 is perhaps the D gene, given 5 matching bases. The sequences come from MAIT cells from blood, collected at the middle sampling point of the challenge study. This TCR was recovered from a person aged 18 to 75 who was deliberately infected with Salmonella Paratyphi A in a paratyphoid fever challenge study. The nucleotide sequence reads as follows: TGTGCCAGCAGTTACGAACTAGAAGGGTACAATGAGCAGTTCTTC. Its translation is CASSYELEGYNEQFF.